The source of this T cell receptor beta chain is a study of blood T cell repertoires in COVID-19. In Cohort 3, a recovered donor had either two negative PCRs, clearance, or symptom resolution. Some clones are missing from TCRdb's copy, which holds only in-frame ones; the method was immunoSEQ multiplex PCR. The table lists about 240,000 clones, more than 85% of them singletons. Trimming took 5 bases from V and 4 from J, leaving 15 bases between them. CDR1 and CDR2 (germline): SGHVS, FNYEAQ. This CDR3 comprises 16 residues. The chain recombines TRBV7-6 with TRBJ2-6; D ambiguous. Input material: PBMCs or T cells enriched from blood (not recorded which). This TCR was recovered from a man aged 35 to 55 who had recovered from COVID-19. CDR3: CASSPSALPGANVLTF. The CDR3 nucleotides are TGTGCCAGCAGCCCCAGTGCCCTGCCCGGGGCCAACGTCCTGACTTTC.